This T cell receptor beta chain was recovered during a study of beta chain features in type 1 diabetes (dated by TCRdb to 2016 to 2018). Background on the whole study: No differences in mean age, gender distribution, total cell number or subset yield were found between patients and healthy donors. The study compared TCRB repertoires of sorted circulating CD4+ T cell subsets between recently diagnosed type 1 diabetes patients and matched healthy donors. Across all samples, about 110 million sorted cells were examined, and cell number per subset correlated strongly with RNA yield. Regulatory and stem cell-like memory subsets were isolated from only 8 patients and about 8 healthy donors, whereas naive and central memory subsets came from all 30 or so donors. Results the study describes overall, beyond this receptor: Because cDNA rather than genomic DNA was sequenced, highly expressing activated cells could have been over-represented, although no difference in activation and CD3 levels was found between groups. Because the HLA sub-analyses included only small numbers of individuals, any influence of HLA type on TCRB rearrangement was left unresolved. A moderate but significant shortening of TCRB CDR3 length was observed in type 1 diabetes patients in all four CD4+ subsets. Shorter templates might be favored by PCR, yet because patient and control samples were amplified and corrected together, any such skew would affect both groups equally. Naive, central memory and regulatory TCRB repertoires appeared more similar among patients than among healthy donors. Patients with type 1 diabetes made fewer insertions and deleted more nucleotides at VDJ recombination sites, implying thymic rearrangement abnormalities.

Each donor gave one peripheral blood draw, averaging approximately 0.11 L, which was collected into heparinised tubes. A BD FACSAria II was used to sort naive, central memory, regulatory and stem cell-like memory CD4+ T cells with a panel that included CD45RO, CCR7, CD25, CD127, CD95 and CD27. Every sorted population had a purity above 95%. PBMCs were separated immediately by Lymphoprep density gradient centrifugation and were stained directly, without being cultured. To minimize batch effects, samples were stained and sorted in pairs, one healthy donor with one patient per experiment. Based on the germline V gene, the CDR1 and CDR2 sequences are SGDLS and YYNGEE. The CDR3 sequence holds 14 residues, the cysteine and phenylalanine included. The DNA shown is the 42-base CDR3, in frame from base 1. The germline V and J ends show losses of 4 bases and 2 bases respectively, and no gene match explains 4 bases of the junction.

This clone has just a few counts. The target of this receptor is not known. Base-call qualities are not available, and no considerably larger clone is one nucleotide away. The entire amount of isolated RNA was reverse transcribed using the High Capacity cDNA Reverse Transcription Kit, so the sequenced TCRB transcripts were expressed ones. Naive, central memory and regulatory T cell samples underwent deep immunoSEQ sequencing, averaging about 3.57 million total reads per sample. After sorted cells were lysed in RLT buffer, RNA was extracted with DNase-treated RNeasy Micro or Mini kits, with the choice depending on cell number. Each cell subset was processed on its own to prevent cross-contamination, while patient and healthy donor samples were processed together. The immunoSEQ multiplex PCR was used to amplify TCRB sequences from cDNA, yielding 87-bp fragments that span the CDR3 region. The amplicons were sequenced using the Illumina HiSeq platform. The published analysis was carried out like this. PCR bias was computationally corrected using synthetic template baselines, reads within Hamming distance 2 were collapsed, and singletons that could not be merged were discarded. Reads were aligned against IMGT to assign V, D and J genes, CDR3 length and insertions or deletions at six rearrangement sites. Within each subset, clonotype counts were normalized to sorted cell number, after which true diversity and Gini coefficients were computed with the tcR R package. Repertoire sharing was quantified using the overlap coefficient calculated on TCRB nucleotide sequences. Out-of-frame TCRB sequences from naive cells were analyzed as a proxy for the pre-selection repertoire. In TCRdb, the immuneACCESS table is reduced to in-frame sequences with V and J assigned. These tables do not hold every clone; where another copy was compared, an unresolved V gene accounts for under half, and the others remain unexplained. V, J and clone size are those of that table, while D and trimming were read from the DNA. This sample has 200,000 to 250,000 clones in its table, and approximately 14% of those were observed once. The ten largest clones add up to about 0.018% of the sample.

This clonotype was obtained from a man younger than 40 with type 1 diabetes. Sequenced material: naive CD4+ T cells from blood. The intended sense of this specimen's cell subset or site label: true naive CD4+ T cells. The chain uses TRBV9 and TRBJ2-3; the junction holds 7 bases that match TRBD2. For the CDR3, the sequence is CASSSRGITDTQYF. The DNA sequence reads TGTGCCAGCAGCTCGCGGGGGATCACAGATACGCAGTATTTT.